The entry below gives a single T cell receptor beta chain sequence along with its context. Survey-level immunoSEQ sequencing profiled the TCR beta repertoire. Here immunoSEQ multiplex PCR was the method, and the copy in TCRdb shows in-frame clones only, minus some. The table records around 50,000 clones, 90% to 95% of them present only once. CDR3 length: 13 amino acids. V lost 0 bases, J lost 10 bases, and 12 bases lay in between. The germline V gene has CDR1 LNHDA and CDR2 SQIVND (reference sequence). V gene TRBV19 combines with J gene TRBJ1-1; perhaps TRBD1 as D (5 bases). The sample was PBMCs. This sequence originates from a man aged 40-50 years with rheumatoid arthritis. DNA of the CDR3: TGTGCCAGTAGTATAGAAGGTGGGGCAGGAGCTTTCTTT. Its protein is CASSIEGGAGAFF.